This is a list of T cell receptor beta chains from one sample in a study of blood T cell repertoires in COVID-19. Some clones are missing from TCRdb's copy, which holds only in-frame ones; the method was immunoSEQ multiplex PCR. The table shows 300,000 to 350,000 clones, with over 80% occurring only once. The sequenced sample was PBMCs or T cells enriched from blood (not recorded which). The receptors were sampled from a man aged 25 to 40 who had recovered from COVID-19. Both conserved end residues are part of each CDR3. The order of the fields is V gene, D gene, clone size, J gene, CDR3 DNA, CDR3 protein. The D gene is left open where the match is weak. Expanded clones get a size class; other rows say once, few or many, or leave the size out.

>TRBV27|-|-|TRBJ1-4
TGTGCCAGCAGTTTATTGCAGAATGAAAAACTGTTTTTT
CASSLLQNEKLFF
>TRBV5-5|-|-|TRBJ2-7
TGTGCCAGCAGCTTGGCCCCCGACAGGATAATCGACGAGCAGTACTTC
CASSLAPDRIIDEQYF
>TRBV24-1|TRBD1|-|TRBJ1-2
TGTGCCACCAGTGATTCAACAGGGGCTAACTATGGCTACACCTTC
CATSDSTGANYGYTF
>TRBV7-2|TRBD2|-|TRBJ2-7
TGTGCCAGCAGCTTAGTATTCGGGACTAGTACGCAGTACTTC
CASSLVFGTSTQYF
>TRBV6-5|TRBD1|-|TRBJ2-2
TGTGCCACCAAAGGCCAGGGGGCGCTTCCCGGGGAGCTGTTTTTT
CATKGQGALPGELFF
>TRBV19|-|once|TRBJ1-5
TGTGCCACCCAACCGCCCAGGGTAAACGGGTATCAGCCCCAGCATTTT
CATQPPRVNGYQPQHF
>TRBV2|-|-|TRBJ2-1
TGTGCCAGCAATAATTTGGGGGGATACAATGAGCAGTTCTTC
CASNNLGGYNEQFF
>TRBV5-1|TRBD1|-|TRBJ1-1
TGCGCCAGCAGCGCGGGACAGCTCTACACTGAAGCTTTCTTT
CASSAGQLYTEAFF
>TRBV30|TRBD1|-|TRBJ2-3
TGTGCCTGGAGGGACAGGCGAATCACAGATACGCAGTATTTT
CAWRDRRITDTQYF
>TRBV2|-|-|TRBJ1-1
TGTGCCAGCAGGATGGGGGGCACTGAAGCTTTCTTT
CASRMGGTEAFF
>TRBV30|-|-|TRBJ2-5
TGTGCCTGGGCTCCTACAGGGAAAAAACAAGAGACCCAGTACTTC
CAWAPTGKKQETQYF
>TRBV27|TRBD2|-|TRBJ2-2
TGTGCCAGCACCCCCCGGGGACTAGCGGGGCGATACACCGGGGAGCTGTTTTTT
CASTPRGLAGRYTGELFF
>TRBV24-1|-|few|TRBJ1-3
TGTGCCACCAGTGACCCGGGAGGCAGCTCTGGAAACACCATATATTTT
CATSDPGGSSGNTIYF
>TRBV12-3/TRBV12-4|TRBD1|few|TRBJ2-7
TGTGCCAGCGGTGGACAGGGGAGGTCCGAGCAGTACTTC
CASGGQGRSEQYF
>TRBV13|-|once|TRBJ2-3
TGTGCCAGCAGCCCGCTTCAGTGGGATACGCAGTATTTT
CASSPLQWDTQYF
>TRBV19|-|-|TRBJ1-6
TGTGCCAGTAGTATAGGGAGCTCCTATAATTCACCCCTCCACTTT
CASSIGSSYNSPLHF
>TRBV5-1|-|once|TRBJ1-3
TGCGCCAGCAGCTCAGGTCTCTCTGGAAACACCATATATTTT
CASSSGLSGNTIYF
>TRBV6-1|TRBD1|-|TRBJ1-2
TGTGCCAGCAGTGATATGGACAGGGATGGCTACACCTTC
CASSDMDRDGYTF
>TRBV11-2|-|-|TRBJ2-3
TGTGCCAGCAGCTGGGCCACCTCGGGGGCAGATACGCAGTATTTT
CASSWATSGADTQYF